The rows below give T cell receptor beta chains drawn from one sample of a study of response to subunit inactivated influenza vaccine. TCRdb passed the RT-PCR reads through MiXCR, listing each CDR3 protein once. The repertoire has over 450,000 distinct CDR3 sequences, approximately 12% of them found once; the top ten carry over 10%. This sample comprised PBMCs from blood, obtained 35 to 45 days after vaccination. The receptors derive from a man aged 45 to 65 who received an inactivated influenza vaccine. CDR3s include the opening cysteine and the closing phenylalanine or tryptophan. A D gene is named only where the DNA matches it firmly. Not all rows give a size; the values are once, few, many and, for expanded clones, a class.

V: TRBV6-1; D: TRBD2; J: TRBJ2-3; size: many; DNA: TGTGCCGCGCGGGGGGCTAGCACAGATACGCAGTATTTT; CDR3: CAARGASTDTQYF
V: TRBV7-2; D: -; J: TRBJ1-1; size: -; DNA: TGTGCCAGCAGCCCTCGATTCACCATGAACACTGAAGCTTTCTTT; CDR3: CASSPRFTMNTEAFF
V: TRBV12-5; D: -; J: TRBJ1-1; size: -; DNA: TGTGCTAGTGGCCTGGGACGAGCTGAAGCTTTCTTT; CDR3: CASGLGRAEAFF
V: TRBV6-1; D: TRBD2; J: TRBJ2-2; size: -; DNA: TGTGCCAGCAGTCCGACGGGGGGGTTCGGACTAGTTATCTCCGGGGAGCTGTTTTTT; CDR3: CASSPTGGFGLVISGELFF
V: TRBV12-3/TRBV12-4; D: -; J: TRBJ1-2; size: -; DNA: TGTGCCAGCGGGTTTAATTCCGGGGCCCGCTACACCTTC; CDR3: CASGFNSGARYTF
V: TRBV6-2/TRBV6-3; D: -; J: TRBJ2-7; size: few; DNA: TGTGCCAGCAGTGATGACAGGCCCCTACGAGAGCAGTACTTC; CDR3: CASSDDRPLREQYF
V: TRBV7-2; D: -; J: TRBJ1-3; size: many; DNA: TGTGCCAGCAGCCAAGGAAGTGGAAACACCATATATTTT; CDR3: CASSQGSGNTIYF
V: TRBV15; D: -; J: TRBJ1-1; size: few; DNA: TGTGCCACCAGCAGAGGGACGCGGACTGAAGCTTTCTTT; CDR3: CATSRGTRTEAFF
V: TRBV4-2; D: -; J: TRBJ2-2; size: -; DNA: TGTGCCAGCAGCCAAGAGAAAGTCGGCGGGGAGCTGTTTTTT; CDR3: CASSQEKVGGELFF
V: TRBV20-1; D: TRBD2; J: TRBJ2-5; size: -; DNA: TGCAGTGCAGGGGGACTAGCGGGCCAAGAGACCCAGTACTTC; CDR3: CSAGGLAGQETQYF
V: TRBV7-9; D: -; J: TRBJ1-1; size: many; DNA: TGTGCCAGCAGCCGGATGAACACTGAAGCTTTCTTT; CDR3: CASSRMNTEAFF
V: TRBV4-1; D: TRBD1; J: TRBJ2-3; size: -; DNA: TGCGCCAGCAACCGGCAGGGGGCTAGGACAGATACGCAGTATTTT; CDR3: CASNRQGARTDTQYF
V: TRBV28; D: TRBD2; J: TRBJ2-7; size: few; DNA: TGTGCCAGCAGTTTACCCGAGATAGCGGGAGATGATTACGAGCAGTACTTC; CDR3: CASSLPEIAGDDYEQYF
V: TRBV24-1; D: -; J: TRBJ2-6; size: few; DNA: TGTGCCACCAGTCTATCTGGGGCCAACGTCCTGACTTTC; CDR3: CATSLSGANVLTF
V: TRBV20-1; D: TRBD1; J: TRBJ2-5; size: few; DNA: TGCAGTGCCCTCGACAGGGGGGGACAAGAGACCCAGTACTTC; CDR3: CSALDRGGQETQYF
V: TRBV23-1; D: TRBD1; J: TRBJ1-5; size: many; DNA: TGCGCCAGCAGTCAATCGACAGGGGGGAGCAATCAGCCCCAGCATTTT; CDR3: CASSQSTGGSNQPQHF
V: TRBV24-1; D: -; J: TRBJ2-1; size: -; DNA: TGTGCCACCAGTGATTTGCACCTGGGGGAGCAGTTCTTC; CDR3: CATSDLHLGEQFF
V: TRBV5-1; D: -; J: TRBJ2-4; size: -; DNA: TGCGCCAGCAGCCCGGGGACACCGGTAGCCAAAAACATTCAGTACTTC; CDR3: CASSPGTPVAKNIQYF
V: TRBV9; D: -; J: TRBJ2-1; size: few; DNA: TGTGCCAGCAGCGTAGGATCCCTCGGGAAGGGATACAATGAGCAGTTCTTC; CDR3: CASSVGSLGKGYNEQFF
V: TRBV12-3/TRBV12-4; D: -; J: TRBJ2-7; size: many; DNA: TGTGCCAGCAGTTTGGGGCTTCCCTACGAGCAGTACTTC; CDR3: CASSLGLPYEQYF
V: TRBV4-3; D: -; J: TRBJ1-3; size: -; DNA: TGCGCCAGCAGCCCTAACGGGGGGGCGGACACCATATATTTT; CDR3: CASSPNGGADTIYF
V: TRBV12-3/TRBV12-4; D: -; J: TRBJ2-3; size: few; DNA: TGTGCCAGCAGCCACCAAATAACAGGAGAAGATACGCAGTATTTT; CDR3: CASSHQITGEDTQYF
V: TRBV18; D: -; J: TRBJ1-5; size: -; DNA: TGTGCCAGCTCACCAGCGGCAGGAGGTTATCAGCCCCAGCATTTT; CDR3: CASSPAAGGYQPQHF
V: TRBV15; D: -; J: TRBJ1-2; size: -; DNA: TGTGCCACCAGCGGGACCCGGAGCGGAGGCTACACCTTC; CDR3: CATSGTRSGGYTF
V: TRBV20-1; D: -; J: TRBJ2-7; size: few; DNA: TGCAGTGCTAGAGTTGCGGGCTCCGTCGCCTACGAGCAGTACTTC; CDR3: CSARVAGSVAYEQYF
V: TRBV6-1; D: TRBD1; J: TRBJ2-4; size: -; DNA: TGTGCCAGCAACCGGGACAGCCTAAAAAACATTCAGTACTTC; CDR3: CASNRDSLKNIQYF
V: TRBV7-2; D: TRBD1; J: TRBJ2-7; size: few; DNA: TGTGCCAGCAACTTACAGGGGACAGTGGACGAGCAGTACTTC; CDR3: CASNLQGTVDEQYF
V: TRBV5-6; D: TRBD1; J: TRBJ2-3; size: many; DNA: TGTGCCAGCAGCAGGGGACAGGGTGGCACAGATACGCAGTATTTT; CDR3: CASSRGQGGTDTQYF
V: TRBV12-3/TRBV12-4; D: -; J: TRBJ2-1; size: many; DNA: TGTGCCAGCAGTCCTCGGGGTTTTAATGAGCAGTTCTTC; CDR3: CASSPRGFNEQFF
V: TRBV5-1; D: TRBD1; J: TRBJ2-1; size: few; DNA: TGCGCCAGCAGCTTGACAGGGGGGATCTACAATGAGCAGTTCTTC; CDR3: CASSLTGGIYNEQFF
V: TRBV12-3/TRBV12-4; D: TRBD1; J: TRBJ1-1; size: many; DNA: TGTGCCAGCAGAGGGACAGGAGGAGTAACTTTCTTT; CDR3: CASRGTGGVTFF
V: TRBV5-5; D: TRBD2; J: TRBJ2-7; size: -; DNA: TGTGCCAGCAGGTCGGCGGGGGGCGGTGGGGAGTACGAGCAGTACTTC; CDR3: CASRSAGGGGEYEQYF
V: TRBV2; D: -; J: TRBJ2-7; size: -; DNA: TGTGCCAGCAGCCGGGACGCCCTTAGCTCCTACGAGCAGTACTTC; CDR3: CASSRDALSSYEQYF
V: TRBV6-2/TRBV6-3; D: TRBD2; J: TRBJ2-1; size: -; DNA: TGTGCCAGCAGTTATGGAGGGGCCCAGGGGGCCCGACTAGCGGGAGTATACAATGAGCAGTTCTTC; CDR3: CASSYGGAQGARLAGVYNEQFF
V: TRBV18; D: -; J: TRBJ2-7; size: few; DNA: TGTGCCAGCTCACTTCGGACAGAAACCTACGAGCAGTACTTC; CDR3: CASSLRTETYEQYF
V: TRBV12-3/TRBV12-4; D: -; J: TRBJ2-2; size: few; DNA: TGTGCCAGCAGTTCCGATGGGGGTATCGCTGGGGAGCTGTTTTTT; CDR3: CASSSDGGIAGELFF
V: TRBV20-1; D: TRBD1; J: TRBJ1-3; size: -; DNA: TGCAGTGCTAGAGACCGGGACAGGGTTTTAAACACCATATATTTT; CDR3: CSARDRDRVLNTIYF
V: TRBV29-1; D: -; J: TRBJ2-3; size: few; DNA: TGCAGCGTTGAACAGAGGGATACGCAGTATTTT; CDR3: CSVEQRDTQYF
V: TRBV11-2; D: TRBD2; J: TRBJ2-3; size: few; DNA: TGTGCCAGCAGTTCCCCGGGACTAGCGGGGGGCAGGGATACGCAGTATTTT; CDR3: CASSSPGLAGGRDTQYF
V: TRBV12-3/TRBV12-4; D: -; J: TRBJ1-3; size: -; DNA: TGTGCCAGCAGACCGTCTGGAAACACCATATATTTT; CDR3: CASRPSGNTIYF
V: TRBV20-1; D: -; J: TRBJ2-5; size: -; DNA: TGCAGTGCCCCAACCCCGGGACTGCCACAAGAGACCCAGTACTTC; CDR3: CSAPTPGLPQETQYF
V: TRBV20-1; D: TRBD2; J: TRBJ2-3; size: -; DNA: TGCAGTGCTGAATCCAGCCTTAGCGGGAGAGTGGCAGATACGCAGTATTTT; CDR3: CSAESSLSGRVADTQYF
V: TRBV20-1; D: -; J: TRBJ2-1; size: -; DNA: TGCAGTGCTAGAGATCTCGGCAGATCCTACAATGAGCAGTTCTTC; CDR3: CSARDLGRSYNEQFF